The source of this TCR beta chain is a study of low-dose radiotherapy and immunotherapy resistance in tumors. Primers used for first-strand cDNA, a TRAV- and TRBV-specific set, covered both alpha and beta chains. Amplification, which lasted around 20 PCR cycles, used a constant-region primer and V-primer adapter to amplify TCRs. TCRdb ran MiXCR on the reads and lists one entry per CDR3 protein. The sample yields tens of thousands of distinct CDR3 sequences, almost 25% seen once. The germline gives CDR1 SGDLS, CDR2 YYNGEE. CDR3 length: 15 residues. The V gene end was trimmed by 0 bases and the J gene end by 6 bases; junction bases not matched to a gene: 4. At least ten counts were recorded for this clonotype. Documented time point: before trial treatment.

This TCR was recovered from a male donor with prostate cancer. The rearrangement links TRBV9 to TRBJ2-1, with TRBD2 matching 9 bases. The material sequenced was PBMCs, taken before treatment. In DNA form, the CDR3 reads TGTGCCAGCAGCGTAGTTGCGGGGGGGCCCAATGAGCAGTTCTTC. Translation gives CASSVVAGGPNEQFF.